This T cell receptor (beta chain) was identified during a study of blood T cell repertoires in COVID-19. How the authors handled the data: Amplifying reference gene primers gave estimates of nucleated cell counts. Assay used: immunoSEQ multiplex PCR; TCRdb lists only in-frame clones, some missing. D and trimming were read from the DNA, whereas the V and J calls and clone size are those reported in that table. The repertoire includes about 160,000 clones, around nine tenths of them detected once, and more than 6.5% sits in the top ten. Those who participated ranged in age from about 18 to 89 years and resided in about two dozen US areas. What the recovered Cohort 3 donors had was two negative PCRs, clearance, or symptom resolution. The CDR3 length is 19 residues. V gave up 1 base and J gave up 5 bases; unmatched junction bases: 13. CDR1 and CDR2 (germline): SGHTA, FQGNSA.

This receptor was obtained from a woman between 45 and 60 years old who had recovered from COVID-19. The V and J genes are TRBV7-2 and TRBJ2-5, with 13 nucleotides matching TRBD2. The specimen sequenced was PBMCs or T cells enriched from blood (not recorded which). Here the CDR3 reads CASSLGLAGGSVLGETQYF. DNA of the CDR3: TGTGCCAGCAGCTTAGGACTAGCGGGGGGCTCTGTGCTAGGGGAGACCCAGTACTTC.